This passage covers 14 T cell receptor beta chains from one sample sequenced in a study of T cell responses to AZD1222 COVID-19 vaccine. The method was immunoSEQ multiplex PCR; TCRdb's version includes in-frame clones alone and lacks a portion of them. The data contain about 88,000 clones, 90% of them singletons. Here the sequenced sample was peripheral blood, taken 28 days after the second AZD1222 dose. The receptors come from an adult who received the AZD1222 COVID-19 vaccine.

This clone was detected only once. The rearrangement uses TRBV3-1 (or the pseudogene TRBV3-2) and TRBJ2-5; D not certain. V was clipped by 1 base and J by 0 bases, with 3 bases between them. The CDR3 is made up of 13 amino acids. CDR1 and CDR2 from the germline V gene are LGHDT and YNNKEL (reference sequence). The CDR3 DNA is TGTGCCAGCAGCCAAGGGTACCAAGAGACCCAGTACTTC. Translation gives CASSQGYQETQYF.

The gene calls are TRBV6-5 and TRBJ1-2; possibly TRBD1 for D (5 bases). The V end was cut by 0 bases, the J end by 13 bases, with 15 bases between. CDR1 and CDR2 (germline): MNHEY, SVGAGI. This CDR3 contains 13 residues. The CDR3, as DNA: TGTGCCAGCAGTTACTCCCAGGGCCTCCTCCCCACCTTC. It encodes CASSYSQGLLPTF.

This rearrangement joins TRBV18 to TRBJ2-7, with a tentative D call TRBD1 (6 bases). CDR1 KGHSH and CDR2 LQKENI come from the germline V gene. V gave up 0 bases and J gave up 3 bases, with 12 bases separating them. The CDR3 loop spans 15 amino acids. CDR3 loop: CASSPPETGLYEQYF. As DNA, the CDR3 is TGTGCCAGCTCACCACCGGAGACAGGCCTCTACGAGCAGTACTTC.

V and J are TRBV7-2 and TRBJ1-2, with a tentative D call TRBD1 (5 bases). The germline CDR1 and CDR2 sequences are SGHTA and FQGNSA. V gave up 3 bases and J gave up 4 bases, with 6 bases separating them. This CDR3 is built from 12 residues. The CDR3 here is CASSFQGYGYTF. CDR3 DNA: TGTGCCAGCAGCTTCCAGGGCTATGGCTACACCTTC.

The rearrangement uses TRBV14 and TRBJ2-5; D perhaps matches TRBD2 (6 bases). The CDR3 spans 13 residues. Germline V gene data show CDR1 as SGHDN and CDR2 as FVKESK. V was pared by 5 bases and J by 5 bases, with 12 bases between. CDR3 region: CASSWGLEETQYF. As DNA, the CDR3 is TGTGCCAGCAGCTGGGGACTCGAGGAGACCCAGTACTTC. The full variable domain, in which reference TRBV14 and TRBJ2-5 provide the parts outside the CDR3, is EAGVTQFPSHSVIEKGQTVTLRCDPISGHDNLYWYRRVMGKEIKFLLHFVKESKQDESGMPNNRFLAERTGGTYSTLKVQPAELEDSGVYFCASSWGLEETQYFGPGTRLLVL.

The V and J genes are TRBV5-1 and TRBJ1-1; the match to TRBD1 covers 9 bases. Germline V CDR1 and CDR2: SGHRS, YFSETQ. V gave up 4 bases and J gave up 3 bases; unmatched junction bases: 19. The length of the CDR3 is 19 residues. CDR3 region: CASSRSGTGSSVADTEAFF. Here the CDR3 DNA reads TGCGCCAGCAGCCGTTCGGGGACAGGGTCATCCGTTGCGGACACTGAAGCTTTCTTT.

The rearrangement joins TRBV9 to TRBJ2-4; TRBD2 aligns across 8 bases. The CDR3 runs to 17 residues. CDR1 SGDLS and CDR2 YYNGEE come from the germline V gene. V was pared by 4 bases and J by 4 bases, with 13 bases of the junction left unmatched. The CDR3 loop reads CASSPGRAGGAKNIQYF. CDR3 DNA sequence: TGTGCCAGCAGCCCTGGTCGGGCGGGGGGAGCTAAAAACATTCAGTACTTC. The variable domain in full, with the rest retrieved from reference TRBV9 and TRBJ2-4, is DSGVTQTPKHLITATGQRVTLRCSPRSGDLSVYWYQQSLDQGLQFLIQYYNGEERAKGNILERFSAQQFPDLHSELNLSSLELGDSALYFCASSPGRAGGAKNIQYFGAGTRLSVL.

This chain uses TRBV19 with TRBJ1-1; D unclear. The CDR3 has 13 amino acids. The V end lost 1 base, the J end lost 0 bases, and 3 bases lay between the germline ends. Germline V gene data show CDR1 as LNHDA and CDR2 as SQIVND (reference sequence). In DNA form, the CDR3 reads TGTGCCAGTAGTATAGTAATGAACACTGAAGCTTTCTTT. Protein: CASSIVMNTEAFF.

V gene TRBV24-1 combines with J gene TRBJ2-3, with 8 positions matching TRBD1. CDR3 size: 14 residues. V was pared by 7 bases and J by 5 bases, with 7 bases of the junction left unmatched. The germline V gene has CDR1 KGHDR and CDR2 SFDVKD. The CDR3 DNA reads as TGTGCCACCAGGACGACAGGGGCCGGAGATACGCAGTATTTT. Translation gives CATRTTGAGDTQYF.

J is TRBJ1-5 and V is TRBV2; 7 bases map to TRBD1. CDR1 and CDR2 from the germline V gene are SNHLY and FYNNEI. The CDR3 has 14 amino acids. The junction had 3 bases not matched to a gene; V was cut back by 6 bases and J by 1 base. Here the CDR3 DNA reads TGTGCCAGCAGGACAGGGTTAAGCAATCAGCCCCAGCATTTT. It yields the protein CASRTGLSNQPQHF. Looking up the rest from reference TRBV2 and TRBJ1-5 gives the full variable domain: EPEVTQTPSHQVTQMGQEVILRCVPISNHLYFYWYRQILGQKVEFLVSFYNNEISEKSEIFDDQFSVERPDGSNFTLKIRSTKLEDSAMYFCASRTGLSNQPQHFGDGTRLSIL.

V gene TRBV29-1 combines with J gene TRBJ2-3, with D unresolved. The CDR3 runs 12 residues. Germline V lookup: CDR1 SQVTM, CDR2 ANQGSEA. Deletions cut 4 bases from V and 4 bases from J, with 9 bases between. Here the CDR3 reads CSVGVSADTQYF. Here the CDR3 DNA reads TGCAGCGTTGGGGTCTCTGCAGATACGCAGTATTTT.

This chain connects TRBV6-6 to TRBJ1-1; D may be TRBD1 (5 bases). CDR3 size: 12 residues. Deletions cut 0 bases from V and 11 bases from J, with 10 bases between. Germline V CDR1 and CDR2: MNHNY, SVGAGI (reference sequence). The CDR3 DNA follows: TGTGCCAGCAGTTACTCCAGGGTAGAGGCTTTCTTT. It is translated as CASSYSRVEAFF.

The chain couples TRBV2 to TRBJ2-2, with D perhaps given as TRBD1 or TRBD2 (5 bases each). Germline CDR1 reads SNHLY; CDR2 reads FYNNEI. The CDR3 is 17 residues long. V dropped 10 bases and J dropped 7 bases, with 28 bases sitting between them. As DNA, the CDR3 is TGTGCCATCTCCCCCCCACGACAGAGGGTGAGCGGCGGGGAGCTGTTTTTT. Protein: CAISPPRQRVSGGELFF.

This clone was observed at least ten times. V and J are TRBV6-5 and TRBJ2-7; TRBD1 might be the D (6 bases). The CDR3 runs to 15 residues. V dropped 4 bases and J dropped 3 bases, with 16 bases sitting between them. In germline, CDR1 is MNHEY, CDR2 SVGAGI. The CDR3 sequence: CASSSSVGTFYEQYF. DNA for the CDR3: TGTGCCAGCAGTTCCTCAGTCGGGACATTCTACGAGCAGTACTTC.